A selection of T cell receptor beta chains follows, all from one sample in a study of cytomegalovirus exposure and HLA in healthy donors. Measured with immunoSEQ multiplex PCR; TCRdb has only the in-frame clones, and not every one. The sample yields some 240,000 clones, 78% seen once. Sequenced: PBMCs. Receptors originate from a male donor in good health and CMV-seronegative. CDR3s include the opening cysteine and the closing phenylalanine or tryptophan. The order of the fields is D gene, V gene, clone size, CDR3 length, J gene, CDR3 protein, CDR3 DNA. A D gene is named only where the DNA matches it firmly. A clone size is listed for some rows: how often the clone was seen (once, few, many), or a class if it is expanded.

NA	TRBV19	NA	12	TRBJ1-1	CASIEGWAEAFF	TGTGCCAGTATCGAGGGTTGGGCTGAAGCTTTCTTT
NA	TRBV5-6	NA	15	TRBJ2-3	CASSLGWLQGDTQYF	TGTGCCAGCAGCTTGGGGTGGCTGCAGGGGGATACGCAGTATTTT
NA	TRBV10-2	NA	12	TRBJ1-3	CASSDYGNTIYF	TGCGCCAGCAGTGATTATGGAAACACCATATATTTT
NA	TRBV14	NA	17	TRBJ1-1	CASRDTIGVGLNTEAFF	TGTGCCAGCAGGGATACTATAGGTGTCGGGTTGAACACTGAAGCTTTCTTT
TRBD2	TRBV7-3	NA	15	TRBJ2-2	CASRSLAGDTGELFF	TGTGCCAGCAGATCTCTAGCGGGAGACACCGGGGAGCTGTTTTTT
NA	TRBV7-2	NA	14	TRBJ2-5	CASSGWRAQETQYF	TGTGCCAGCAGCGGGTGGCGGGCCCAAGAGACCCAGTACTTC
TRBD2	TRBV28	NA	14	TRBJ2-1	CASGIAGGNNEQFF	TGTGCCAGCGGTATAGCGGGAGGGAACAATGAGCAGTTCTTC
TRBD1	TRBV2	NA	15	TRBJ1-1	CASKGTVPSNTEAFF	TGTGCCAGCAAAGGGACAGTCCCTTCGAACACTGAAGCTTTCTTT
NA	TRBV11-2	NA	13	TRBJ2-7	CASSARERGEQYF	TGTGCCAGCAGCGCCCGGGAGAGAGGCGAGCAGTACTTC
TRBD1	TRBV28	NA	14	TRBJ1-2	CASSPGQGKVGYTF	TGTGCCAGCAGTCCTGGACAGGGGAAAGTGGGCTACACCTTC
NA	TRBV6-4	NA	10	TRBJ2-7	CASRRLTKYF	TGTGCCAGCAGAAGACTAACAAAGTACTTC
TRBD1	TRBV30	few	14	TRBJ2-2	CAWTGGLRTGELFF	TGTGCCTGGACAGGGGGTCTTCGGACCGGGGAGCTGTTTTTT
NA	TRBV5-1	NA	12	TRBJ2-2	CASSLAVGELFF	TGCGCCAGCAGCTTGGCAGTCGGGGAGCTGTTTTTT
NA	TRBV5-4	NA	14	TRBJ1-2	CASSLDRVESGYTF	TGTGCCAGCAGCTTGGACCGGGTTGAGAGTGGCTACACCTTC
NA	TRBV6-5	NA	14	TRBJ2-7	CASSYSHSSYEQYF	TGTGCCAGCAGTTACTCTCACAGTTCCTACGAGCAGTACTTC
NA	TRBV11-2	NA	14	TRBJ1-2	CASSPERLGTYLTF	TGTGCCAGCAGCCCGGAGAGGCTGGGGACATATCTCACCTTC
NA	TRBV7-8	few	12	TRBJ1-1	CASSLGTREAFF	TGTGCCAGCAGCTTAGGGACTCGTGAAGCTTTCTTT
NA	TRBV27	NA	16	TRBJ2-2	CASSLGSSANTGELFF	TGTGCCAGCAGTTTAGGTAGTAGCGCGAACACCGGGGAGCTGTTTTTT
TRBD1	TRBV19	NA	12	TRBJ2-7	CATTGGEYEQYF	TGTGCCACGACAGGGGGCGAGTACGAGCAGTACTTC
TRBD1	TRBV28	NA	15	TRBJ2-7	CASSPAGDRAHEQYF	TGTGCCAGCAGTCCCGCCGGGGACAGGGCCCACGAGCAGTACTTC
NA	TRBV2	NA	15	TRBJ2-7	CASSKTGIDSYEQYF	TGTGCCAGCAGCAAAACAGGGATAGACTCCTACGAGCAGTACTTC
TRBD1	TRBV7-8	NA	16	TRBJ2-7	CASSPTRDRALYEQYF	TGTGCCAGCAGCCCAACTCGGGACAGGGCCCTCTACGAGCAGTACTTC
TRBD1	TRBV7-3	once	14	TRBJ2-2	CASSFQGGPGELFF	TGTGCCAGCAGCTTCCAAGGGGGCCCCGGGGAGCTGTTTTTT
TRBD2	TRBV7-3	NA	15	TRBJ2-1	CASSSIAGERNEQFF	TGTGCCAGCAGCTCAATAGCGGGAGAGAGGAATGAGCAGTTCTTC
NA	TRBV7-9	NA	15	TRBJ2-7	CASSKGGGSSYEQYF	TGTGCCAGCAGCAAGGGGGGGGGCTCGTCCTACGAGCAGTACTTC
TRBD2	TRBV11-3	NA	15	TRBJ2-7	CASSLGTSGPYEQYF	TGTGCCAGCAGCTTAGGGACTAGCGGTCCCTACGAGCAGTACTTC
NA	TRBV1	few	18	TRBJ2-5	CTSSQSRLLAGARETQYF	TGCACCAGCAGCCAAAGTAGATTGCTAGCGGGAGCACGGGAGACCCAGTACTTC
NA	TRBV27	NA	13	TRBJ1-5	CASSSLQDQPQHF	TGTGCCAGCAGTTCACTACAGGATCAGCCCCAGCATTTT
NA	TRBV7-9	NA	11	TRBJ1-1	CSSRENTEAFF	TGTTCCAGCCGAGAGAACACTGAAGCTTTCTTT
NA	TRBV29-1	NA	14	TRBJ2-5	CSALRGTDQETQYF	TGCAGCGCTTTGCGGGGCACCGACCAAGAGACCCAGTACTTC
NA	TRBV11-2	NA	16	TRBJ1-2	CASSSGRTVSNYGYTF	TGTGCCAGCAGCTCGGGAAGGACAGTTTCTAACTATGGCTACACCTTC
TRBD2	TRBV30	few	13	TRBJ2-7	CAWRPAGAYEQYF	TGTGCCTGGAGACCAGCGGGAGCCTACGAGCAGTACTTC
NA	TRBV18	NA	14	TRBJ2-5	CASSPLQGAETQYF	TGTGCCAGCTCACCACTACAGGGTGCAGAGACCCAGTACTTC
NA	TRBV5-4	NA	14	TRBJ2-5	CASSLDAGRETQYF	TGTGCCAGCAGCTTGGATGCGGGGAGAGAGACCCAGTACTTC
TRBD1	TRBV19	few	15	TRBJ2-6	CAIRDRGRGANVLTF	TGTGCCATTCGAGACAGGGGGCGCGGGGCCAACGTCCTGACTTTC
TRBD1	TRBV11-2	few	15	TRBJ2-7	CASSRSTGGDYEQYF	TGTGCCAGCAGCCGTTCGACAGGGGGCGACTACGAGCAGTACTTC
NA	TRBV15	NA	15	TRBJ1-1	CATSRDRGNWAEAFF	TGTGCCACCAGCAGAGATCGAGGCAACTGGGCTGAAGCTTTCTTT
TRBD1	TRBV2	once	13	TRBJ1-3	CATQGDSGNTIYF	TGTGCCACGCAGGGGGACTCTGGAAACACCATATATTTT
NA	TRBV9	NA	14	TRBJ2-2	CASSVQGNTGELFF	TGTGCCAGCAGCGTACAGGGGAACACCGGGGAGCTGTTTTTT
NA	TRBV2	NA	13	TRBJ2-5	CASKGYMGETQYF	TGTGCCAGCAAGGGGTACATGGGAGAGACCCAGTACTTC
NA	TRBV6-5	NA	15	TRBJ2-3	CASSQRGISTDTQYF	TGTGCCAGCAGCCAAAGGGGAATTAGCACAGATACGCAGTATTTT
NA	TRBV7-3	NA	15	TRBJ2-5	CASSFLGGARETQYF	TGTGCCAGCAGTTTTCTTGGAGGGGCCCGAGAGACCCAGTACTTC
NA	TRBV9	once	17	TRBJ2-6	CASSVVVAGSGANVLTF	TGTGCCAGCAGCGTAGTTGTGGCGGGTTCAGGGGCCAACGTCCTGACTTTC
NA	TRBV6-1	few	12	TRBJ1-5	CASNGGNQPQHF	TGTGCCAGCAACGGCGGGAATCAGCCCCAGCATTTT